The count of the clone carrying this T cell receptor beta chain is one. Its antigen is not identified. This sample is part of a study of cytomegalovirus exposure and HLA in healthy donors. 60 Vbeta and 13 Jbeta primers were used in PCR. Method: immunoSEQ multiplex PCR; TCRdb's copy keeps in-frame clones and lacks some. The table has 37,000 or so clones, roughly four fifths seen once. Overall study results and limits: In terms of immune exposure information, only CMV serostatus was available.

Healthy bone marrow donors made up the donors. Germline assignment: CDR1 SGHAT and CDR2 FQNNGV. The CDR3 totals 13 residues. Trimming took 0 bases from V and 7 from J, leaving 9 bases between them. The sample taken for sequencing was PBMCs. The TCR originated in a middle-aged woman in good health and CMV-seronegative. The chain combines TRBV11-2 with TRBJ1-2; no definite D call. The chain's CDR3 is CASSLEVSSGYTF. DNA of the CDR3: TGTGCCAGCAGCTTAGAAGTCAGTTCTGGCTACACCTTC.